This entry features one T cell receptor beta chain sequence. Its cognate antigen is unknown. CDR1 is ENHRY and CDR2 is SYGVKD in the germline V gene. V lost 7 bases, J lost 6 bases, and 19 bases lay in between. The CDR3 contains 15 residues. This sample was included in a study of T cell repertoires in ileal Crohn's disease. Across the study: Biopsies at the proximal margin of the resected specimen form MI samples. General observations from the study: Active smokers at surgery had more clonal expansions than non-smokers. Sorted CD8 T cells held more high-frequency clones than CD4.

Time point specified: proximal margin of the surgical specimen (macroscopically non-inflamed). Included were adult ileal or ileocolonic Crohn's patients indicated for ileocolonic resection. Sequenced by immunoSEQ multiplex PCR; TCRdb stores in-frame clones only, minus some. The sample has some 2,100 clones, roughly 87% seen once. This chain joins TRBV10-3 and TRBJ1-5; unclear D gene. The sequence derives from an adult with Crohn's disease. Input material: ileal tissue. The CDR3 nucleotides are TGTGCCATCAAGATCGCCACAACAGAGAGTCAGCCCCAGCATTTT. Encoded protein: CAIKIATTESQPQHF.